These T cell receptor beta chains were read from a single sample in a study of blood T cell repertoires in COVID-19. Sequencing was performed with immunoSEQ multiplex PCR; in TCRdb, only in-frame clones are kept and a portion is missing. Of tens of thousands of clones listed, roughly 85% are singletons. The sequenced sample was peripheral blood. Receptor source: a man aged 60 to 69 with active or convalescent COVID-19. Each CDR3 is given with its conserved first and last residue. A D gene is named only where the DNA matches it firmly. Size is stated for part of the rows, as once, few or many counts, or as a class when the clone is expanded.

CDR3nt,CDR3aa,d_gene,j_gene,abundance,v_gene
TGTGCCAGCAGCCCACGGACAGGGGTTGGCTACACCTTC,CASSPRTGVGYTF,TRBD1,TRBJ1-2,.,TRBV7-9
TGTGCCAGCAGCTTAACGATTGCGGATACTTCCTACAATGAGCAGTTCTTC,CASSLTIADTSYNEQFF,.,TRBJ2-1,.,TRBV7-3
TGTGCCAGCAGGAAGGGACAGTACTACGAGCAGTACTTC,CASRKGQYYEQYF,TRBD1,TRBJ2-7,once,TRBV12-3/TRBV12-4
TGTGCCAGCAGCTTAGACAGGGGATCGGTCGAGCAGTACTTC,CASSLDRGSVEQYF,TRBD1,TRBJ2-7,.,TRBV7-2
TGTGCCAGCAGTTTCCGGACAGGGCTGGATACCTTC,CASSFRTGLDTF,TRBD1,TRBJ1-2,.,TRBV28
TGTGCCAGCAGCTTAGGTTTAGCTTACAATGAGCAGTTCTTC,CASSLGLAYNEQFF,.,TRBJ2-1,.,TRBV7-6
TGTGCCAGTAGTATTCTCGGACAGGGCACAGATACGCAGTATTTT,CASSILGQGTDTQYF,TRBD1,TRBJ2-3,.,TRBV19
TGTGCCAGCACTGCACTAGCGGGGGTATGGCAGTACTTC,CASTALAGVWQYF,TRBD2,TRBJ2-7,.,TRBV28
TGTGCCAGCAGCCCCGCTGGGGACAGGGTTACCGGGGAGCTGTTTTTT,CASSPAGDRVTGELFF,TRBD1,TRBJ2-2,.,TRBV3-1/TRBV3-2
TGTGCCAGCAGCCTAGGGACAGCCCAATACTCTGGAAACACCATATATTTT,CASSLGTAQYSGNTIYF,TRBD1,TRBJ1-3,.,TRBV7-8
TGTGCCAGCAGCTTTCAATCGGGGGACAATGAGCAGTTCTTC,CASSFQSGDNEQFF,.,TRBJ2-1,.,TRBV7-2
TGTGCCAGCCTCCGGGACAGCAATTCACCCCTCCACTTT,CASLRDSNSPLHF,TRBD1,TRBJ1-6,many,TRBV11-1
TGCGCCAGCAGGACGGGACAGGGCTCCTACGAGCAGTACTTC,CASRTGQGSYEQYF,TRBD1,TRBJ2-7,.,TRBV5-1
TGTGCCAGCAGCCGAGGGGGCTCCTATAATTCACCCCTCCACTTT,CASSRGGSYNSPLHF,.,TRBJ1-6,.,TRBV25-1
TGTGCCAGTAGTATACGGACAGAACTCTCCTCTGGAAACACCATATATTTT,CASSIRTELSSGNTIYF,.,TRBJ1-3,once,TRBV19
TGTGCCAGCAGTTTAGACACACCGAGCTCCTACGAGCAGTACTTC,CASSLDTPSSYEQYF,.,TRBJ2-7,.,TRBV27
TGTGCCATTAACGCTTTAGGGTGGGAGGGCTATGGCTACACCTTC,CAINALGWEGYGYTF,.,TRBJ1-2,.,TRBV7-2
TGTGCCAGCAGCTTAAGCGGGGGTTCGATAGAGACCCAGTACTTC,CASSLSGGSIETQYF,TRBD2,TRBJ2-5,.,TRBV7-3
TGTGCCAGCAGCGCGATGACAGGATTCACAGATACGCAGTATTTT,CASSAMTGFTDTQYF,.,TRBJ2-3,.,TRBV9
TGTGCCAGCTCACCGACGACAGGACTGGACTATGGCTACACCTTC,CASSPTTGLDYGYTF,.,TRBJ1-2,few,TRBV18
TGTGCCAGTAGTCCCTGGGGGCCAGGGTCCTACGAGCAGTACTTC,CASSPWGPGSYEQYF,.,TRBJ2-7,.,TRBV19
TGCGCCAGCAGCTTGCTCACAGGGAGTGACAATGAGCAGTTCTTC,CASSLLTGSDNEQFF,.,TRBJ2-1,once,TRBV5-1
TGTGCCAGCAGGACAGGGAACTATGGCTACACCTTC,CASRTGNYGYTF,TRBD1,TRBJ1-2,once,TRBV2
TGTGCCAGCAGTGAAGCGTGGGGAGTGGGAGAGACCCAGTACTTC,CASSEAWGVGETQYF,.,TRBJ2-5,.,TRBV6-1
TGTGCCAGCAGCGTAGGACAGGTGAACACTGAAGCTTTCTTT,CASSVGQVNTEAFF,.,TRBJ1-1,.,TRBV9
TGCGCCAGCAGCTCGGACAGGTCTGAAAAACTGTTTTTT,CASSSDRSEKLFF,TRBD1,TRBJ1-4,.,TRBV5-1
TGCGCCAGCAGCCGCCCCCTCCAGGGATATCAGGACGAGCAGTACTTC,CASSRPLQGYQDEQYF,.,TRBJ2-7,few,TRBV5-1